This record covers a single T cell receptor (beta chain). This specimen comes from a study of T cell changes during pregnancy in multiple sclerosis. The protocol was immunoSEQ multiplex PCR, while the TCRdb copy is restricted to in-frame clones and leaves out a portion. The sample shows 95,000 to 100,000 clones, 75% to 95% of them seen only once. The receptor's source is a female donor with multiple sclerosis, enrolled in a pregnancy study. The sequencing here drew on peripheral blood, taken in the second trimester of pregnancy.

The CDR3 region is CASSPLARVGGGEQYF. The CDR3 DNA is TGTGCCAGCAGCCCCCTAGCGCGGGTAGGGGGGGGCGAGCAGTACTTC. The V gene is TRBV7-9, the J gene TRBJ2-7, with D possibly matching TRBD2 (7 bases). This CDR3 spans 16 amino acids. The germline V gene has CDR1 SEHNR and CDR2 FQNEAQ (reference sequence). V lost 5 bases to trimming and J lost 6 bases, with 23 bases between them.